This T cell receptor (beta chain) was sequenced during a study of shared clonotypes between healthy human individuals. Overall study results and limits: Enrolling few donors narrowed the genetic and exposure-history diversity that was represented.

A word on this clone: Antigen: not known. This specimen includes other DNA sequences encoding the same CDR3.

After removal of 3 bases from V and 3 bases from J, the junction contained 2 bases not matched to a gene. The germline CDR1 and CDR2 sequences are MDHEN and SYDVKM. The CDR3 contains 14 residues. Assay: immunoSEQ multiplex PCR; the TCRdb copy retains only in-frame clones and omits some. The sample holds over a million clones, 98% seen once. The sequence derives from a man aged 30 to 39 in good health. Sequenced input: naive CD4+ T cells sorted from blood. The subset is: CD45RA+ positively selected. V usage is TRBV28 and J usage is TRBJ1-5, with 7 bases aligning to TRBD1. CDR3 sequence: CASSLRGPNQPQHF. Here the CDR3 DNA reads TGTGCCAGCAGTTTGAGGGGGCCCAATCAGCCCCAGCATTTT. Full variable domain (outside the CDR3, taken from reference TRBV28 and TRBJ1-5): DVKVTQSSRYLVKRTGEKVFLECVQDMDHENMFWYRQDPGLGLRLIYFSYDVKMKEKGDIPEGYSVSREKKERFSLILESASTNQTSMYLCASSLRGPNQPQHFGDGTRLSIL.